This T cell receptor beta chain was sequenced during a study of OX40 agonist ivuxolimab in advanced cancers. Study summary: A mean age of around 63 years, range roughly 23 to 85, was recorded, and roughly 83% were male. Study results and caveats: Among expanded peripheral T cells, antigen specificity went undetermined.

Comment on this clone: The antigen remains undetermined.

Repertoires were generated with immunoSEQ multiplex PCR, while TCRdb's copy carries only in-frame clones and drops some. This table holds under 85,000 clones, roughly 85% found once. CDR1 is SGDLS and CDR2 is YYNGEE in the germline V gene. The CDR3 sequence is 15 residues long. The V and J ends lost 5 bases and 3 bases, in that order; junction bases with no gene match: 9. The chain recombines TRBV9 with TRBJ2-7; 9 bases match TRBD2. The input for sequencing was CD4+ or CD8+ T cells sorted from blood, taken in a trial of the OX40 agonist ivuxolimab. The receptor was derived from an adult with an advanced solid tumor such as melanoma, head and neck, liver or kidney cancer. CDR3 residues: CASSRSSGKLYEQYF. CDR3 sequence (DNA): TGTGCCAGCAGTCGTTCTAGCGGGAAACTCTACGAGCAGTACTTC.